This T cell receptor beta chain was sequenced in a study of cytomegalovirus exposure and HLA in healthy donors. In regard to this clone: Its antigen is still unknown.

The CDR3 totals 17 residues. Germline trimming cut 2 bases from V and 1 base from J; bases unmatched to any gene: 10. Germline CDR1 reads MNHNS; CDR2 reads SASEGT. General observations from the study: What a later analysis showed was that several of the most significant clusters appeared linked to common viral pathogens. Associated with cytomegalovirus, according to the listing, were around 160 TCR beta chains.

A multiplex PCR was run with 60 Vbeta primers and 13 Jbeta primers. Profiled with immunoSEQ multiplex PCR; TCRdb holds only in-frame clones, not every one. Of approximately 130,000 clones listed, roughly three quarters are singletons. The sample comprised PBMCs. This receptor was identified in a man younger than 40 in good health and CMV-seronegative. The chain employs TRBV6-1 and TRBJ2-5; the match to TRBD1 covers 7 bases. As DNA, the CDR3 is TGTGCCAGCAGTGAAAGGACAGGCGGTATTACCCAAGAGACCCAGTACTTC. It translates to CASSERTGGITQETQYF.